This T cell receptor (beta chain) originates from a study of identical twins. Each CDR3 protein gets one entry after TCRdb re-called the 5' RACE reads with MiXCR. The sample carries approximately 550,000 distinct CDR3 sequences, approximately 20% recorded once. Another study also made use of these data, one on yellow fever vaccine responses in identical twins.

Sequencing was carried out using CD4+ T cells sorted from blood. The TCR was taken from a woman between 18 and 30 years old in good health.

DNA of the CDR3: TGTGCCAGCGCCCCAGAGGCTAGCGATCCGTTCAGCTCCTACGAGCAGTACTTC. Amino acids: CASAPEASDPFSSYEQYF. This chain uses TRBV11-1 with TRBJ2-7; tentative D call: TRBD2 (6 bases). Germline loops: CDR1 SGHAT, CDR2 FQDESV (reference sequence). Trimming shortened V by 8 bases and J by 0 bases, and 26 bases separated the two germline ends. The CDR3 extends over 18 amino acids.